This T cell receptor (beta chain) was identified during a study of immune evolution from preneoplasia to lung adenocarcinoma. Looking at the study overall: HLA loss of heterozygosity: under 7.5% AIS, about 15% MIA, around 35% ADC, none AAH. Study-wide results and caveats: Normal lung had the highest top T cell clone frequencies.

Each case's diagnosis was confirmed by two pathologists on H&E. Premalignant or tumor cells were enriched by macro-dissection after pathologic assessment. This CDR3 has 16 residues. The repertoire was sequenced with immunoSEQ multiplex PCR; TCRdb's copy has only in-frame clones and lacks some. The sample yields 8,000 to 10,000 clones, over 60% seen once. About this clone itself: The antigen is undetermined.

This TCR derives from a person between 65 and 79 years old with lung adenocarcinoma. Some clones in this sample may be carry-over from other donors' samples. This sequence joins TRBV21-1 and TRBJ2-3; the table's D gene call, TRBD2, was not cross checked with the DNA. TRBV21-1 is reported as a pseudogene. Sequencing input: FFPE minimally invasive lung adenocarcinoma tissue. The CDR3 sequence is CASSKALRGRGDTQYF. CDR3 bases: TGTGCCAGCAGCAAAGCGCTCCGGGGGAGGGGAGATACGCAGTATTTT.